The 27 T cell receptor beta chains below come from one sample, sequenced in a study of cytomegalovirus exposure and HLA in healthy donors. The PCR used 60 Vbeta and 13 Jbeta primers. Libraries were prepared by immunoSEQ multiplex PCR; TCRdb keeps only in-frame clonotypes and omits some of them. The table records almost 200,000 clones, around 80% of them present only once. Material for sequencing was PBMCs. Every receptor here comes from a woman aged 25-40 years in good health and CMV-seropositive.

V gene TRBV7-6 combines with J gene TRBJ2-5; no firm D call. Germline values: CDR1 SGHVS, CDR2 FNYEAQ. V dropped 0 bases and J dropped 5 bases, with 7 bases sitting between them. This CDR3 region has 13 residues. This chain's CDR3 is CASSLAPSETQYF. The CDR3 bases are TGTGCCAGCAGCTTAGCTCCCAGTGAGACCCAGTACTTC.

The chain's CDR3 is CASSGQGLRDQPQHF. DNA of the CDR3: TGTGCCAGCAGTGGGCAGGGGTTAAGGGATCAGCCCCAGCATTTT. This chain connects TRBV2 to TRBJ1-5; possibly TRBD1 for D (6 bases). Germline CDR1 is SNHLY and CDR2 is FYNNEI. The CDR3 consists of 15 residues. The V end was cut by 4 bases, the J end by 5 bases, with 15 bases between.

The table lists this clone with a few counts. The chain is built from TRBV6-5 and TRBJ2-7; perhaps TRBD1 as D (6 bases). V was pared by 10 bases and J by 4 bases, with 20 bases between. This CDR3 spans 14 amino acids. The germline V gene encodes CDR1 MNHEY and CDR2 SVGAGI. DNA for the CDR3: TGTGCCATGCTGGGGGCCTCCCCCACTTACGAGCAGTACTTC. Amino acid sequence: CAMLGASPTYEQYF.

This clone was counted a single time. The CDR3 nucleotides read TGTGCCAGCAGCTCTTCGCAAGAGAGCTCCTACGAGCAGTACTTC. This encodes CASSSSQESSYEQYF. This chain links TRBV5-7 with TRBJ2-5; no firm D call. Judging by the DNA end, TRBJ2-7 fits better; the J call may be wrong. TRBV5-7 counts as an open reading frame of uncertain function. The CDR3 is made up of 15 amino acids.

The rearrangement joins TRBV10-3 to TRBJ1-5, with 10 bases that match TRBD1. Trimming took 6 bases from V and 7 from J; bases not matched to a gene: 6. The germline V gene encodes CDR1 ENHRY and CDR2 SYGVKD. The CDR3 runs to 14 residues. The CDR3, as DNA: TGTGCCATCAGGGGGACAGGGGACAGGCAGCCCCAGCATTTT. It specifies CAIRGTGDRQPQHF.

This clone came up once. CDR3 protein: CAWSRGFPPQGYTF. The CDR3 DNA is TGTGCCTGGAGTCGAGGGTTTCCCCCCCAAGGCTACACCTTC. The rearrangement uses TRBV30 and TRBJ1-2; D is uncertain. Germline values: CDR1 GTSNPN, CDR2 SVGIG (reference sequence). V gave up 2 bases and J gave up 8 bases, with 18 bases separating them. The CDR3 runs 14 residues. Drawing the rest from reference TRBV30 and TRBJ1-2, the complete variable domain is SQTIHQWPATLVQPVGSPLSLECTVEGTSNPNLYWYRQAAGRGLQLLFYSVGIGQISSEVPQNLSASRPQDRQFILSSKKLLLSDSGFYLCAWSRGFPPQGYTFGSGTRLTVV.

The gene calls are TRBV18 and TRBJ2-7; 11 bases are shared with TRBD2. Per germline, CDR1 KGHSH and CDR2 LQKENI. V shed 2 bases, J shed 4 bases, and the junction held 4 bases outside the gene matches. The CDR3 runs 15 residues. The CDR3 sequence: CASSPYPSGGYEQYF. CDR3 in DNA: TGTGCCAGCTCACCATACCCTAGCGGGGGGTACGAGCAGTACTTC.

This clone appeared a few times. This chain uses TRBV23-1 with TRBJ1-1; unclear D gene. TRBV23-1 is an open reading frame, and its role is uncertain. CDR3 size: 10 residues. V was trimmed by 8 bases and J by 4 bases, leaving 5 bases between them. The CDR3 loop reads CASARTEAFF. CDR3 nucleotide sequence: TGCGCCAGCGCGCGCACTGAAGCTTTCTTT.

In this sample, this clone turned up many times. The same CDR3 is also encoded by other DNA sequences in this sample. CDR3 bases: TGTGCCAGCAGCCGAGGGTACGAGCAGTACTTC. It encodes CASSRGYEQYF. The chain combines TRBV11-3 with TRBJ2-7; possibly TRBD2 for D (5 bases). The germline CDR1 and CDR2 sequences are SGHNT and YENEEA. V dropped 5 bases and J dropped 4 bases, with 6 bases sitting between them. The CDR3 length is 11 residues. Full variable domain (outside the CDR3, taken from reference TRBV11-3 and TRBJ2-7): EAGVVQSPRYKIIEKKQPVAFWCNPISGHNTLYWYLQNLGQGPELLIRYENEEAVDDSQLPKDRFSAERLKGVDSTLKIQPAELGDSAVYLCASSRGYEQYFGPGTRLTVT.

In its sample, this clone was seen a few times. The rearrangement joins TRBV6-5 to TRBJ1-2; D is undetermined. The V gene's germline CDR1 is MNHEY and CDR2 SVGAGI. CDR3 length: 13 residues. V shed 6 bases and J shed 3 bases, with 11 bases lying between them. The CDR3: CASRAEADYGYTF. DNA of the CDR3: TGTGCCAGCAGGGCGGAGGCGGACTATGGCTACACCTTC.

DNA of the CDR3: TGTGCCAGCAGCCCCCAGACAGGGAAAGCCTACGAGCAGTACTTC. Amino acids: CASSPQTGKAYEQYF. The V call is TRBV7-7, the J call TRBJ2-7; 7 bases agree with TRBD1. J was trimmed by 2 bases and V by 5 bases; bases with no gene match: 9. CDR1 is SSHAT and CDR2 is FNYEAQ in the germline V gene (reference sequence). CDR3 length equals 15 residues.

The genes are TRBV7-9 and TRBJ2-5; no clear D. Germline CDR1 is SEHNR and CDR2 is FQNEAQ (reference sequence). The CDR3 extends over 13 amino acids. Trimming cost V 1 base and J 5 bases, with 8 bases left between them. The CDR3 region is CASSLELLETQYF. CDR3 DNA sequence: TGTGCCAGCAGCTTAGAACTCCTTGAGACCCAGTACTTC.

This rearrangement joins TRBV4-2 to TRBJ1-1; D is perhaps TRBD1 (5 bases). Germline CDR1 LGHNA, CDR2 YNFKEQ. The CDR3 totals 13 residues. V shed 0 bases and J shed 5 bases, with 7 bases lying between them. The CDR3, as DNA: TGTGCCAGCAGCCAAGATCGGGGGACTGAAGCTTTCTTT. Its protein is CASSQDRGTEAFF.

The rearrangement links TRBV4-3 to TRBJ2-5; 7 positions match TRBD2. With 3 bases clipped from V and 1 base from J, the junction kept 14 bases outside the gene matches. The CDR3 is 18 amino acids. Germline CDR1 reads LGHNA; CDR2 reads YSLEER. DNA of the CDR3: TGCGCCAGCAGCCAGGAATATATGCAGGGAGGGATCCAAGAGACCCAGTACTTC. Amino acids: CASSQEYMQGGIQETQYF.

This CDR3 reads CASSPGQGREKLFF. The DNA for the CDR3 is TGTGCCAGCAGTCCGGGACAGGGCAGGGAAAAACTGTTTTTT. The V and J genes are TRBV7-2 and TRBJ1-4, with 9 bases that match TRBD1. CDR3 length: 14 amino acids. J gave up 8 bases and V 6 bases, and 7 bases lay outside the gene matches. Germline V gives CDR1 SGHTA, CDR2 FQGNSA.

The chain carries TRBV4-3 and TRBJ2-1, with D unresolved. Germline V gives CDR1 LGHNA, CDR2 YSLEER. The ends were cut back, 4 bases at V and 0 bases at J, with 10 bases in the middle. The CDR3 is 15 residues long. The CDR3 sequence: CASSRVTSSYNEQFF. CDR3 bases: TGCGCCAGCAGCCGTGTCACGAGCTCCTACAATGAGCAGTTCTTC.

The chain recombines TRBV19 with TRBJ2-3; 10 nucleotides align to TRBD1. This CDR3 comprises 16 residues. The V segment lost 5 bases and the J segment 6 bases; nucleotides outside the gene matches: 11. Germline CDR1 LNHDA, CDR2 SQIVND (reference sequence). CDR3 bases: TGTGCCAGTAGTGCCAGGGACAGGGGATTAGGGGATACGCAGTATTTT. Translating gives CASSARDRGLGDTQYF.

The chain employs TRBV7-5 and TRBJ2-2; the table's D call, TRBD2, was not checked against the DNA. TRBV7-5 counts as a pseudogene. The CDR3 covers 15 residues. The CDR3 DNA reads TGTGCCAGAAGCTGGGAATTGGGGGGCACCGGGGAGCTGTTTTTT. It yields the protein CARSWELGGTGELFF.

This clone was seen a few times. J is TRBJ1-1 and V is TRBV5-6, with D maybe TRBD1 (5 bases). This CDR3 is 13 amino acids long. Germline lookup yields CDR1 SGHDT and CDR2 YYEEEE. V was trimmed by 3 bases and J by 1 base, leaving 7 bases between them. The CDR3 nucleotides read TGTGCCAGCAGCTGGGGGGGGAACACTGAAGCTTTCTTT. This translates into CASSWGGNTEAFF.

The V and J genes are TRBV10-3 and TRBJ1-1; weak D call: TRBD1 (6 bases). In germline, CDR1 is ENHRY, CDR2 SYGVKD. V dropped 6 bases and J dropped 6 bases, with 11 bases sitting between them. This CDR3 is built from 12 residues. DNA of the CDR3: TGTGCCATCAGCGAAGGGGGGGCTGAAGCTTTCTTT. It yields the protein CAISEGGAEAFF.

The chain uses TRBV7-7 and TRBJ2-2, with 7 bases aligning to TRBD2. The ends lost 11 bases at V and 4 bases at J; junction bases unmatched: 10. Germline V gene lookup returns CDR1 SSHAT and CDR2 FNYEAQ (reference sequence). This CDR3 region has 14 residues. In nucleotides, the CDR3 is TGTGCCTTGCCTGCGGGAGAGGGCACCGGGGAGCTGTTTTTT. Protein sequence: CALPAGEGTGELFF.

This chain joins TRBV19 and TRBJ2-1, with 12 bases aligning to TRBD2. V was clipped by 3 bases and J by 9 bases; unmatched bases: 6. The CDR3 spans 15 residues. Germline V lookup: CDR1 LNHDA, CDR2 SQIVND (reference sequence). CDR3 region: CASSIQLAGGGEQFF. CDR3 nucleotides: TGTGCCAGTAGTATTCAACTAGCGGGAGGAGGTGAGCAGTTCTTC.

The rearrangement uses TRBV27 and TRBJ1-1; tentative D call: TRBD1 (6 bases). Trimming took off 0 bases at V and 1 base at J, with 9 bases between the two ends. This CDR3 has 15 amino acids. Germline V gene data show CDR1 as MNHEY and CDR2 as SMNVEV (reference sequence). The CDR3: CASSLSGQPNTEAFF. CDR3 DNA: TGTGCCAGCAGTTTATCGGGACAACCGAACACTGAAGCTTTCTTT.

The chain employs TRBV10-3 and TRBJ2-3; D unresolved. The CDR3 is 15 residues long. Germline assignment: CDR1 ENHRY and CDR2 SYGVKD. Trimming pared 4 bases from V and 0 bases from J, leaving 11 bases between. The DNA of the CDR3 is TGTGCCATCAGTGTGAGAGGTCTCAGCACAGATACGCAGTATTTT. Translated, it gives CAISVRGLSTDTQYF.

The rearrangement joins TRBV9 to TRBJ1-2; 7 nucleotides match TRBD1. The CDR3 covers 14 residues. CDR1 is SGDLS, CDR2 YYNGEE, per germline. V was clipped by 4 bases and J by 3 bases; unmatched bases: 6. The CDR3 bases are TGTGCCAGCAGCCCACAGGGGTTGCACTATGGCTACACCTTC. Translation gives CASSPQGLHYGYTF.

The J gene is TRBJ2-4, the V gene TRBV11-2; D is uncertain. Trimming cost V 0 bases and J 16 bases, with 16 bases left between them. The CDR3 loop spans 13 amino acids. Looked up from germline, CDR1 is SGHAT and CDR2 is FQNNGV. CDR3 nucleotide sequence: TGTGCCAGCAGCTTAGATAGAGATTACCGCACCTACTTC. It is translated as CASSLDRDYRTYF.

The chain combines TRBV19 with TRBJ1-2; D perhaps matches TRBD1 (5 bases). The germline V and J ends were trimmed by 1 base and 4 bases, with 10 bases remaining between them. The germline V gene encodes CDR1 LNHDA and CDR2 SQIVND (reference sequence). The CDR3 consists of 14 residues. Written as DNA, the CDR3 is TGTGCCAGTAGTATAGCCGCGCAGGGCTATGGCTACACCTTC. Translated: CASSIAAQGYGYTF.